This is a list of T cell receptor beta chains from one sample in a study of control samples from healthy donors and cancer patients. TCRdb's table, derived via immunoSEQ multiplex PCR, lists solely in-frame clones and lacks some. This table has under 130,000 clones, 83% appearing once. Sequencing input: blood. Receptors originate from a woman in her forties or fifties in good health. Both conserved end residues are part of each CDR3. The D gene is left open where the match is weak. A clone size is listed for some rows: how often the clone was seen (once, few, many), or a class if it is expanded.

d_gene: TRBD2
j_gene: TRBJ2-1
v_gene: TRBV5-1
abundance: .
CDR3aa: CASSLGLAGGGNEQFF
CDR3nt: TGCGCCAGCAGCTTGGGACTAGCGGGAGGGGGGAATGAGCAGTTCTTC

d_gene: .
j_gene: TRBJ2-3
v_gene: TRBV9
abundance: .
CDR3aa: CASSVPGSSTDTQYF
CDR3nt: TGTGCCAGCAGCGTACCGGGCTCTAGCACAGATACGCAGTATTTT

d_gene: .
j_gene: TRBJ1-2
v_gene: TRBV30
abundance: few
CDR3aa: CAWIRTGGNYGYTF
CDR3nt: TGTGCCTGGATCCGTACGGGGGGGAACTATGGCTACACCTTC

d_gene: TRBD1
j_gene: TRBJ1-1
v_gene: TRBV9
abundance: .
CDR3aa: CASSAPGQGPLNTEAFF
CDR3nt: TGTGCCAGCAGCGCACCGGGACAGGGGCCCCTAAACACTGAAGCTTTCTTT

d_gene: .
j_gene: TRBJ2-1
v_gene: TRBV2
abundance: once
CDR3aa: CASSEVQGNEQFF
CDR3nt: TGTGCCAGCAGTGAAGTTCAGGGCAATGAGCAGTTCTTC

d_gene: .
j_gene: TRBJ1-6
v_gene: TRBV9
abundance: .
CDR3aa: CASSVGTAGNSPLHF
CDR3nt: TGTGCCAGCAGCGTAGGGACGGCAGGTAATTCACCCCTCCACTTT

d_gene: .
j_gene: TRBJ1-6
v_gene: TRBV12-3/TRBV12-4
abundance: .
CDR3aa: CASSSGNSPLHF
CDR3nt: TGTGCCAGCAGTTCAGGAAATTCACCCCTCCACTTT

d_gene: .
j_gene: TRBJ1-2
v_gene: TRBV24-1
abundance: .
CDR3aa: CATSDLRTPRGPLRLRYTF
CDR3nt: TGTGCCACCAGTGATTTGCGAACCCCCCGGGGGCCATTGAGGCTCCGCTACACCTTC

d_gene: .
j_gene: TRBJ2-1
v_gene: TRBV6-1
abundance: once
CDR3aa: CASSERGSYNEQFF
CDR3nt: TGTGCCAGCAGTGAGCGGGGTTCCTACAATGAGCAGTTCTTC

d_gene: .
j_gene: TRBJ1-6
v_gene: TRBV6-2/TRBV6-3
abundance: .
CDR3aa: CASSYSGARIGSPLHF
CDR3nt: TGTGCCAGCAGTTACTCCGGGGCCAGAATTGGTTCACCCCTCCACTTT

d_gene: TRBD1
j_gene: TRBJ1-5
v_gene: TRBV28
abundance: .
CDR3aa: CASSPPPHRGRQPQHF
CDR3nt: TGTGCCAGCAGTCCCCCCCCACACAGGGGTAGGCAGCCCCAGCATTTT

d_gene: .
j_gene: TRBJ2-1
v_gene: TRBV11-1
abundance: few
CDR3aa: CASSLSGIAYNEQFF
CDR3nt: TGTGCCAGCAGCTTGAGTGGGATTGCCTACAATGAGCAGTTCTTC

d_gene: .
j_gene: TRBJ2-7
v_gene: TRBV4-3
abundance: .
CDR3aa: CASSQDTTDEQYF
CDR3nt: TGCGCCAGCAGCCAAGATACGACTGACGAGCAGTACTTC

d_gene: .
j_gene: TRBJ1-3
v_gene: TRBV11-3
abundance: .
CDR3aa: CASSYTAVGPGNTIYF
CDR3nt: TGTGCCAGCAGCTATACGGCGGTGGGCCCTGGAAACACCATATATTTT

d_gene: TRBD1
j_gene: TRBJ1-4
v_gene: TRBV19
abundance: .
CDR3aa: CASSLRGTNEKLFF
CDR3nt: TGTGCCAGTAGTCTCAGGGGGACTAATGAAAAACTGTTTTTT

d_gene: TRBD2
j_gene: TRBJ2-4
v_gene: TRBV7-9
abundance: .
CDR3aa: CASSLAGEGNIQYF
CDR3nt: TGTGCCAGCAGCTTAGCAGGGGAGGGAAACATTCAGTACTTC

d_gene: .
j_gene: TRBJ2-3
v_gene: TRBV11-3
abundance: .
CDR3aa: CASSLGRGADTQYF
CDR3nt: TGTGCCAGCAGCTTAGGAAGGGGGGCAGATACGCAGTATTTT

d_gene: .
j_gene: TRBJ1-2
v_gene: TRBV6-2/TRBV6-3
abundance: .
CDR3aa: CASSPFADYGYTF
CDR3nt: TGTGCCAGCAGCCCTTTTGCTGACTATGGCTACACCTTC

d_gene: TRBD1
j_gene: TRBJ2-7
v_gene: TRBV27
abundance: .
CDR3aa: CASRTGTGTSYEQYF
CDR3nt: TGTGCCAGCAGAACCGGGACAGGGACCTCCTACGAGCAGTACTTC

d_gene: .
j_gene: TRBJ2-7
v_gene: TRBV28
abundance: .
CDR3aa: CASSFGLSSYEQYF
CDR3nt: TGTGCCAGCAGTTTCGGGTTGAGCTCCTACGAGCAGTACTTC

d_gene: TRBD1
j_gene: TRBJ1-2
v_gene: TRBV9
abundance: .
CDR3aa: CASSVATGGQGALSYTF
CDR3nt: TGTGCCAGCAGCGTAGCTACGGGGGGACAGGGGGCACTTAGCTACACCTTC

d_gene: .
j_gene: TRBJ2-3
v_gene: TRBV15
abundance: .
CDR3aa: CATSREALSTDTQYF
CDR3nt: TGTGCCACCAGCAGAGAGGCCCTGAGCACAGATACGCAGTATTTT

d_gene: TRBD1
j_gene: TRBJ1-4
v_gene: TRBV4-2
abundance: .
CDR3aa: CASSLDRVIATNEKLFF
CDR3nt: TGTGCCAGCAGCTTGGACAGGGTTATTGCAACTAATGAAAAACTGTTTTTT

d_gene: .
j_gene: TRBJ2-1
v_gene: TRBV7-2
abundance: .
CDR3aa: CASSFGGRVGNEQFF
CDR3nt: TGTGCCAGCAGCTTTGGGGGCAGGGTGGGAAATGAGCAGTTCTTC

d_gene: TRBD1
j_gene: TRBJ1-4
v_gene: TRBV3-1/TRBV3-2
abundance: .
CDR3aa: CASSQATGGGEKLFF
CDR3nt: TGTGCCAGCAGCCAAGCGACAGGGGGCGGTGAAAAACTGTTTTTT

d_gene: .
j_gene: TRBJ1-2
v_gene: TRBV6-2/TRBV6-3
abundance: .
CDR3aa: CASSYSLTGHYGYTF
CDR3nt: TGTGCCAGCAGTTACTCATTGACTGGCCACTATGGCTACACCTTC

d_gene: .
j_gene: TRBJ1-2
v_gene: TRBV7-2
abundance: .
CDR3aa: CASSPRVNYGYTF
CDR3nt: TGTGCCAGCAGCCCCAGGGTTAACTATGGCTACACCTTC

d_gene: .
j_gene: TRBJ2-5
v_gene: TRBV7-8
abundance: .
CDR3aa: CASSPGRLAQETQYF
CDR3nt: TGTGCCAGCAGCCCGGGGAGGCTAGCGCAAGAGACCCAGTACTTC

d_gene: .
j_gene: TRBJ1-3
v_gene: TRBV4-2
abundance: .
CDR3aa: CASSQSQVLSGNTIYF
CDR3nt: TGTGCCAGCAGCCAATCCCAGGTTCTCTCTGGAAACACCATATATTTT

d_gene: .
j_gene: TRBJ1-2
v_gene: TRBV27
abundance: .
CDR3aa: CASSPPGQSYGYTF
CDR3nt: TGTGCCAGCAGTCCACCAGGACAGAGCTATGGCTACACCTTC

d_gene: .
j_gene: TRBJ2-7
v_gene: TRBV15
abundance: .
CDR3aa: CATSPRSASYGSEQYF
CDR3nt: TGTGCCACCAGCCCCCGGTCGGCCAGCTACGGTTCCGAGCAGTACTTC

d_gene: .
j_gene: TRBJ2-3
v_gene: TRBV12-3/TRBV12-4
abundance: .
CDR3aa: CASGFTDTQYF
CDR3nt: TGTGCCAGCGGGTTTACAGATACGCAGTATTTT

d_gene: .
j_gene: TRBJ1-2
v_gene: TRBV5-1
abundance: .
CDR3aa: CASSPYFTGYNYGYTF
CDR3nt: TGCGCCAGCAGCCCCTATTTTACAGGGTACAACTATGGCTACACCTTC

d_gene: .
j_gene: TRBJ1-5
v_gene: TRBV7-2
abundance: .
CDR3aa: CASSLAPGSNQPQHF
CDR3nt: TGTGCCAGCAGCTTAGCGCCTGGGAGCAATCAGCCCCAGCATTTT

d_gene: .
j_gene: TRBJ2-7
v_gene: TRBV9
abundance: .
CDR3aa: CASSVAGSHEQYF
CDR3nt: TGTGCCAGCAGCGTAGCAGGGAGTCACGAGCAGTACTTC

d_gene: .
j_gene: TRBJ2-7
v_gene: TRBV27
abundance: .
CDR3aa: CASSDLGRAYEQYF
CDR3nt: TGTGCCAGCAGTGACTTGGGCCGCGCCTACGAGCAGTACTTC

d_gene: TRBD1
j_gene: TRBJ2-3
v_gene: TRBV27
abundance: .
CDR3aa: CASSPQTGWDTQYF
CDR3nt: TGTGCCAGCAGTCCTCAGACAGGGTGGGATACGCAGTATTTT

d_gene: .
j_gene: TRBJ2-4
v_gene: TRBV11-1
abundance: .
CDR3aa: CASSPRHGFENIQYF
CDR3nt: TGTGCCAGCAGCCCTCGCCACGGGTTTGAAAACATTCAGTACTTC

d_gene: .
j_gene: TRBJ1-4
v_gene: TRBV11-3
abundance: .
CDR3aa: CASSSWTGGEEKLFF
CDR3nt: TGTGCCAGCAGCTCATGGACGGGAGGAGAGGAAAAACTGTTTTTT

d_gene: .
j_gene: TRBJ2-7
v_gene: TRBV6-5
abundance: .
CDR3aa: CASIPGPGHEQYF
CDR3nt: TGTGCCAGCATTCCCGGACCGGGCCACGAGCAGTACTTC

d_gene: TRBD1
j_gene: TRBJ2-1
v_gene: TRBV7-2
abundance: many
CDR3aa: CASSLRQGSHEQFF
CDR3nt: TGTGCCAGCAGCCTTCGACAGGGTTCGCATGAGCAGTTCTTC

d_gene: TRBD1
j_gene: TRBJ2-2
v_gene: TRBV5-8
abundance: .
CDR3aa: CASSSRTGVNTGELFF
CDR3nt: TGTGCCAGCAGCTCTCGGACAGGAGTGAACACCGGGGAGCTGTTTTTT

d_gene: .
j_gene: TRBJ1-1
v_gene: TRBV5-5
abundance: .
CDR3aa: CASSLETHTEAFF
CDR3nt: TGTGCCAGCAGCTTGGAAACGCACACTGAAGCTTTCTTT

d_gene: .
j_gene: TRBJ2-7
v_gene: TRBV5-4
abundance: .
CDR3aa: CASRGQSSYEQYF
CDR3nt: TGTGCCAGCAGAGGACAGAGCTCCTACGAGCAGTACTTC

d_gene: .
j_gene: TRBJ1-2
v_gene: TRBV7-9
abundance: .
CDR3aa: CASSPLGVYGYTF
CDR3nt: TGTGCCAGCAGCCCCCTCGGGGTCTATGGCTACACCTTC

d_gene: .
j_gene: TRBJ2-1
v_gene: TRBV4-2
abundance: once
CDR3aa: CASSTSGGSYNEQFF
CDR3nt: TGTGCCAGCAGCACTAGTGGGGGCTCCTACAATGAGCAGTTCTTC

d_gene: .
j_gene: TRBJ1-3
v_gene: TRBV6-5
abundance: .
CDR3aa: CASRVTGSGNTIYF
CDR3nt: TGTGCCAGCAGGGTGACAGGTTCTGGAAACACCATATATTTT

d_gene: TRBD1
j_gene: TRBJ2-7
v_gene: TRBV7-7
abundance: .
CDR3aa: CASSSLDRLFYEQYF
CDR3nt: TGTGCTAGCAGTAGCTTGGACAGGCTATTTTACGAGCAGTACTTC

d_gene: .
j_gene: TRBJ1-1
v_gene: TRBV3-1/TRBV3-2
abundance: .
CDR3aa: CASSRSVNTEAFF
CDR3nt: TGTGCCAGCAGCCGCAGTGTGAACACTGAAGCTTTCTTT

d_gene: .
j_gene: TRBJ1-5
v_gene: TRBV10-3
abundance: .
CDR3aa: CAISENQGGNQPQHF
CDR3nt: TGTGCCATCAGTGAAAATCAGGGTGGCAATCAGCCCCAGCATTTT

d_gene: TRBD1
j_gene: TRBJ1-1
v_gene: TRBV7-2
abundance: .
CDR3aa: CASSLSGGGTEAFF
CDR3nt: TGTGCCAGCAGCTTATCAGGGGGGGGCACTGAAGCTTTCTTT

d_gene: TRBD1
j_gene: TRBJ1-5
v_gene: TRBV7-2
abundance: .
CDR3aa: CASSYRGDQPQHF
CDR3nt: TGTGCCAGCAGCTACAGGGGAGATCAGCCCCAGCATTTT

d_gene: .
j_gene: TRBJ2-7
v_gene: TRBV29-1
abundance: .
CDR3aa: CSVAGDISSYEQYF
CDR3nt: TGCAGCGTTGCGGGGGACATCAGCTCCTACGAGCAGTACTTC

d_gene: TRBD2
j_gene: TRBJ2-3
v_gene: TRBV4-3
abundance: .
CDR3aa: CASSQDLAGGLLTDTQYF
CDR3nt: TGCGCCAGCAGCCAAGATCTAGCGGGGGGTTTACTCACAGATACGCAGTATTTT

d_gene: TRBD1
j_gene: TRBJ2-1
v_gene: TRBV3-1/TRBV3-2
abundance: .
CDR3aa: CASSQAGTGVYNEQFF
CDR3nt: TGTGCCAGCAGCCAGGCCGGGACAGGGGTCTACAATGAGCAGTTCTTC